This T cell receptor beta chain was observed in a study of T cells in Graves' hyperthyroidism and ophthalmopathy. Study summary: Staff took peripheral blood when the initial diagnosis was made, before any treatment began.

The investigators amplified TCR beta CDR3 regions from RNA transcripts. When the TCR CDR3 underwent first-round RT-PCR, the HTBI primer set was used. TCRdb re-derived calls from the multiplex PCR reads in MiXCR, one entry per CDR3 protein. In the table there are about 610,000 distinct CDR3 sequences, around 16% of which are singletons. Trimming took 0 bases from V and 3 from J, leaving 12 bases between them. This CDR3 is built from 15 residues. Germline V gene sequence: CDR1 LNHNV, CDR2 YYDKDF (reference sequence). The study's findings and limits: Among clonotypes expanded in thyroid above 0.001, most were also found in blood. The model forecast ophthalmopathy, anticipating it by a median roughly 6.3 months before onset. Using 13 V-J features, a model discriminated ophthalmopathy from stable hyperthyroidism.

This clonotype appeared a few times. Antigen specificity is unknown. The chain has TRBV15 and TRBJ2-7, with D perhaps assigned TRBD1 or TRBD2 (5 bases each). Sequences were obtained from blood. This clonotype originated in a woman aged 40 to 50 with Graves' ophthalmopathy. CDR3 amino acids: CATSRDQGVGYEQYF. CDR3 bases: TGTGCCACCAGCAGAGATCAGGGAGTAGGCTACGAGCAGTACTTC. The full variable domain, completed using reference TRBV15 and TRBJ2-7, is DAMVIQNPRYQVTQFGKPVTLSCSQTLNHNVMYWYQQKSSQAPKLLFHYYDKDFNNEADTPDNFQSRRPNTSFCFLDIRSPGLGDTAMYLCATSRDQGVGYEQYFGPGTRLTVT.